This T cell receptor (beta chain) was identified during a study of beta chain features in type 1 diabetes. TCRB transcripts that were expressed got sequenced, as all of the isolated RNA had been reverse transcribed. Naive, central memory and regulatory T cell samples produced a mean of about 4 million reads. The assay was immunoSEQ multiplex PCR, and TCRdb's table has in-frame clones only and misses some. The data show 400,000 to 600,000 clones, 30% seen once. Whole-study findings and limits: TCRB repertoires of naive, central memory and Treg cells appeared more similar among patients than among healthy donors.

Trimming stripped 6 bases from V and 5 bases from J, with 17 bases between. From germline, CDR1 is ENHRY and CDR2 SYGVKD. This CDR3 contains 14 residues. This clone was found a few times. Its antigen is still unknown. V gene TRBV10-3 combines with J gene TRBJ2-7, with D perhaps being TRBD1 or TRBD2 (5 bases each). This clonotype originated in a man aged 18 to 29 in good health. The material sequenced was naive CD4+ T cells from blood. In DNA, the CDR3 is TGTGCCATCAGGACAAGTGGGGCGGAGGACGAGCAGTACTTC. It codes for CAIRTSGAEDEQYF.